The clone carrying this TCR beta chain was counted at least ten times. The antigen is unknown. This sample was included in a study of identical twins. Points from the study as a whole: In cord blood, abundant beta clonotypes had fewer insertions; memory showed no trend. Models underestimated out-of-frame TCR alpha sharing in monozygotic twins. The presence of invariant MAIT and iNKT cells could partly confound analyses of zero-insertion sequences.

Germline CDR1 reads LGHNA; CDR2 reads YSLEER. This CDR3 region has 15 residues. With 1 base clipped from V and 7 bases from J, the junction kept 6 bases outside the gene matches. TCRdb reanalysed the 5' RACE reads using MiXCR and keeps one entry per CDR3 protein. Of approximately 300,000 distinct CDR3 sequences listed, 8.5% to 9.5% were seen once; the top ten hold approximately 6.6%. These data also formed part of another study, on yellow fever vaccine responses in identical twins.

The source material was CD8+ T cells sorted from blood. The TCR sequence derives from a woman under 30 in good health. This chain joins TRBV4-3 and TRBJ2-1; 8 positions match TRBD1. CDR3 loop: CASSQGQGAGNEQFF. The CDR3 nucleotides read TGCGCCAGCAGCCAAGGGCAGGGGGCAGGTAATGAGCAGTTCTTC.